This is a list of T cell receptor beta chains from one sample in a study of cytomegalovirus exposure and HLA in healthy donors. Repertoires were generated with immunoSEQ multiplex PCR, while TCRdb's copy carries only in-frame clones and drops some. The sample has 36,000 or so clones, around 83% seen once. The source material was PBMCs. These receptors came from a woman younger than 30 in good health and CMV-seronegative. CDR3s include the opening cysteine and the closing phenylalanine or tryptophan. D genes are given only for firm matches. Expanded clones are given a class, and other clones once, few, many or no size at all.

J	D	size	V	DNA	CDR3
TRBJ2-5	-	once	TRBV6-1	TGTGCCAGCAGTGAAGGAATAGCGGAGAACCAAGAGACCCAGTACTTC	CASSEGIAENQETQYF
TRBJ2-7	-	-	TRBV13	TGTGCCAGCAGCTTAGGAGAACCCCCTCGCGGTCAGTACTTC	CASSLGEPPRGQYF
TRBJ2-7	-	-	TRBV30	TGTGCCTGGAGCCACAGGGTCTTAGAGCAGTACTTC	CAWSHRVLEQYF
TRBJ2-1	-	-	TRBV25-1	TGTGCCAGCAGTGGAACGACAGGTGGCGAGCAGTTCTTC	CASSGTTGGEQFF
TRBJ2-3	-	-	TRBV13	TGTGCCAGCAGCGTAAACTTGGCAGATACGCAGTATTTT	CASSVNLADTQYF
TRBJ2-7	-	-	TRBV5-6	TGTGCCAGCGGGCTAGGGGGGGTCTACGAGCAGTACTTC	CASGLGGVYEQYF
TRBJ2-7	TRBD1	-	TRBV10-2	TGCGCCAGCAGTGAGTTAAGTTTAATCGGGACAGCCTACGAGCAGTACTTC	CASSELSLIGTAYEQYF
TRBJ2-1	-	-	TRBV19	TGTGCCAGTAGTAGGGCACAGGCACCCGAGGAGCAGTTCTTC	CASSRAQAPEEQFF
TRBJ2-5	-	-	TRBV14	TGTGCCAGCAGCCGCCGAGGAGTCCAGTACTTC	CASSRRGVQYF
TRBJ1-5	TRBD1	-	TRBV18	TGTGCCAGCTCACCATCACAGGGGGCCAACAATCAGCCCCAGCATTTT	CASSPSQGANNQPQHF
TRBJ1-3	TRBD1	-	TRBV5-1	TGCGCCAGCAGTCACGACAGGGGGGACACCATATATTTT	CASSHDRGDTIYF
TRBJ1-2	-	-	TRBV10-3	TGTGCCATCAGTGAGTCGCGTGATCCCTATGGCTACACCTTC	CAISESRDPYGYTF
TRBJ2-1	TRBD2	-	TRBV5-4	TGTGCCATCACTAGCGGAGAGGGTAATGGTGAGCAGTTCTTC	CAITSGEGNGEQFF
TRBJ2-7	-	-	TRBV28	TGTGCCAGCAGGATTCCGGGACAAGGCTACGAGCAGTACTTC	CASRIPGQGYEQYF
TRBJ2-5	TRBD1	-	TRBV29-1	TGCAGCGTGGACAGGGGGCGAGAGACCCAGTACTTC	CSVDRGRETQYF
TRBJ2-2	-	-	TRBV9	TGTGCCAGCAGCGTAGAGCGAAAGTTCGGGGAGCTGTTTTTT	CASSVERKFGELFF
TRBJ2-1	TRBD2	-	TRBV27	TGTGCCAGCAGTTTATCACCCTCTAGCGGGAGTTTCAATGAGCAGTTCTTC	CASSLSPSSGSFNEQFF
TRBJ1-2	TRBD1	-	TRBV6-6	TGTGCCAGCAGTTACGTCCTGACAGGGGATGGCTACACCTTC	CASSYVLTGDGYTF
TRBJ1-5	-	-	TRBV7-7	TGTGCCAGCAGCTTAGTACGTTCGGCAGGCCCTGGTTTTAGACAGCCCCAGCATTTT	CASSLVRSAGPGFRQPQHF
TRBJ1-3	-	-	TRBV9	TGTGCCAGCAGCGACCCAAGGCAGAGGGGAAACACCATATATTTT	CASSDPRQRGNTIYF
TRBJ1-5	-	-	TRBV27	TGTGCCAGCAGTTGGCAGGGTGATCAGCCCCAGCATTTT	CASSWQGDQPQHF
TRBJ2-5	TRBD1	-	TRBV11-2	TGTGCCAGCAGCTTAGGGGACAGGGGGCAGGAGACCCAGTACTTC	CASSLGDRGQETQYF
TRBJ1-1	-	-	TRBV5-5	TGTGCCAGCAGCCAAACGGGGGGGACTGAAGCTTTCTTT	CASSQTGGTEAFF
TRBJ2-7	-	-	TRBV5-5	TGTGCCAGCAGCTTGGACCCGGGAGCCTACGAGCAGTACTTC	CASSLDPGAYEQYF
TRBJ2-5	TRBD2	-	TRBV9	TGTGCCAGCAGCACCTACGGACTAGCGTTTCAAGAGACCCAGTACTTC	CASSTYGLAFQETQYF
TRBJ1-2	TRBD1	-	TRBV6-5	TGTGCCAGCAGGGAAACAGGGGGGATCTATGGCTACACCTTC	CASRETGGIYGYTF
TRBJ1-1	-	-	TRBV10-3	TGTGCCATCAGTCCTTCGGCGGGCACTGAAGCTTTCTTT	CAISPSAGTEAFF
TRBJ1-2	-	-	TRBV21-1	TGTGCCAGCAGCCCGATTCCGGGACAGGGGTCTTGCAACTATGGCTACACCTTC	CASSPIPGQGSCNYGYTF
TRBJ1-3	-	-	TRBV5-4	TGTGCCAGCAGCTTGGCGGGAATAGTCGGAAACACCATATATTTT	CASSLAGIVGNTIYF
TRBJ2-7	TRBD2	-	TRBV6-5	TGTGCCAGCAGTTACGCGCGGACTAGTCAGGGCGAGCAGTACTTC	CASSYARTSQGEQYF
TRBJ2-3	TRBD2	-	TRBV2	TGTGCCAACTACTTTGCGGGGGGTACAGATACGCAGTATTTT	CANYFAGGTDTQYF
TRBJ2-2	-	large	TRBV5-1	TGCGCCAGCAGCCCCGGGTCGTACACCGGGGAGCTGTTTTTT	CASSPGSYTGELFF
TRBJ2-7	TRBD2	-	TRBV4-1	TGCGCCAGCAGCCCAGGACTAGCGGGAGACTACGAGCAGTACTTC	CASSPGLAGDYEQYF
TRBJ1-2	-	once	TRBV28	TGTGCCAGCAACCAGGGGACCTCAGTGGGGTATGGCTACACCTTC	CASNQGTSVGYGYTF
TRBJ2-7	-	-	TRBV6-5	TGTGCCAGCAGCCGTACCCATCGACAGTCCTACGAGCAGTACTTC	CASSRTHRQSYEQYF
TRBJ1-6	TRBD1	-	TRBV25-1	TGTGCCAGCAGTGAAGGGACAGGGAATTCACCCCTCCACTTT	CASSEGTGNSPLHF
TRBJ2-5	TRBD1	-	TRBV6-1	TGTGCCAGCAGTTCGGGACAGCTGCCCCAAGAGACCCAGTACTTC	CASSSGQLPQETQYF
TRBJ2-1	TRBD2	-	TRBV4-2	TGTGCCAGCAGCCTAACTAGCGGGAGGGAGAATGAGCAGTTCTTC	CASSLTSGRENEQFF
TRBJ2-2	TRBD2	-	TRBV2	TGTGCCAGCCGACTAGCGGGGGGAACCTATAGCGACACCGGGGAGCTGTTTTTT	CASRLAGGTYSDTGELFF
TRBJ2-7	-	-	TRBV4-3	TGCGCCAGCAGCCAAGATAACGGGGGTCGCTACGAGCAGTACTTC	CASSQDNGGRYEQYF
TRBJ2-3	-	-	TRBV28	TGTGCCAGCAGTTTAAGGGGCGGCACAGATACGCAGTATTTT	CASSLRGGTDTQYF
TRBJ2-2	-	-	TRBV7-2	TGTGCCAGCAGCCAAGACAACAGGGTCACCGGGGAGCTGTTTTTT	CASSQDNRVTGELFF
TRBJ1-2	-	-	TRBV6-1	TGTGCCAGCAGTGCGGTGTCAAACTATGGCTACACCTTC	CASSAVSNYGYTF